The entry below describes one TCR beta chain. The assay was immunoSEQ multiplex PCR, and TCRdb's table has in-frame clones only and misses some. The profile covers more than 250,000 clones, with around nine tenths appearing a single time and under 3% taken by the ten largest. The CDR3 is made up of 16 amino acids. Germline V CDR1 and CDR2: LNHDA, SQIVND (reference sequence). V gave up 6 bases and J gave up 0 bases, with 15 bases separating them. Assignments of participants to cohorts depended upon their own reported clinical history. This specimen belongs to a study of blood T cell repertoires in COVID-19. In the study overall: PBMCs, B-cell-depleted T cells, or T cells provided the cDNA or gDNA that made up the material.

Sequenced sample: PBMCs or T cells enriched from blood (not recorded which). This sequence originates from a woman between 18 and 29 years old who had recovered from COVID-19. The chain uses TRBV19 and TRBJ2-1, with D perhaps TRBD2 (5 bases). In DNA, the CDR3 is TGTGCCAGTAGCTCTTTCGGGAACAGCTCCTACAATGAGCAGTTCTTC. Protein product: CASSSFGNSSYNEQFF.